The sequence of this T cell receptor beta chain was determined in a study of PD-L1 blockade in urothelial cancer. Study background: Blood analysis took place 3 weeks (second dose) and 6 weeks after treatment start. Median T cell yield per blood sample was about 140,000 cells.

The V and J ends lost 3 bases and 0 bases, in that order; junction bases with no gene match: 7. Germline V gene lookup returns CDR1 LGHNA and CDR2 YNFKEQ. The CDR3 consists of 16 residues. Time point given: pretreatment peripheral blood. Urothelial carcinoma in patients was locally advanced or metastatic. Synthetic analogs of TCR templates were spiked into every PCR. The protocol was immunoSEQ multiplex PCR, while the TCRdb copy is restricted to in-frame clones and leaves out a portion. The sample includes more than 45,000 clones, approximately 77% of them seen just once. V usage is TRBV4-2 and J usage is TRBJ1-1, with TRBD1 matching 7 bases. This TCR was recovered from a man between 65 and 85 years old with urothelial cancer. Sample: PBMCs, taken around atezolizumab (anti-PD-L1) treatment. The CDR3 sequence is CASSQATGRMNTEAFF. CDR3 coding DNA: TGTGCCAGCAGCCAGGCGACAGGGCGAATGAACACTGAAGCTTTCTTT.